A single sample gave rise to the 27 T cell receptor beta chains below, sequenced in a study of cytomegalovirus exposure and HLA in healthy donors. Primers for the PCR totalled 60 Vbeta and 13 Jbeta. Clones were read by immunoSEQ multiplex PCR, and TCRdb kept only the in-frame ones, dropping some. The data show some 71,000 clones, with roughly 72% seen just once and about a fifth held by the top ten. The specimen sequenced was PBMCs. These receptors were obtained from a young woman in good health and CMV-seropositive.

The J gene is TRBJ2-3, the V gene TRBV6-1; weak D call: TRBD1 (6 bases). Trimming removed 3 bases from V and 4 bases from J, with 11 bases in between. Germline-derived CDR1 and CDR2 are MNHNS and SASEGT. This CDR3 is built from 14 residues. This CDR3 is CASSDRGISDTQYF. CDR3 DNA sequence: TGTGCCAGCAGTGACAGGGGCATTTCAGATACGCAGTATTTT.

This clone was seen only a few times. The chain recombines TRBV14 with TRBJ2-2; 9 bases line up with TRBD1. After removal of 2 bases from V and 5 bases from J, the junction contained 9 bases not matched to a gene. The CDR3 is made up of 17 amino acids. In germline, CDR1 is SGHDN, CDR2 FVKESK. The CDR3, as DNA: TGTGCCAGCAGCCAATTTGGGGGACAGGGTCGAACCGGGGAGCTGTTTTTT. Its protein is CASSQFGGQGRTGELFF.

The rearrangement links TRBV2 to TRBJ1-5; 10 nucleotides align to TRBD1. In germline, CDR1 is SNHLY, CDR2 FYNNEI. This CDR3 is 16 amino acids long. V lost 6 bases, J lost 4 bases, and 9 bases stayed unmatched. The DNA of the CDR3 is TGTGCCAGCAGCCCCCCCGGGACAGGGGCGAATCAGCCCCAGCATTTT. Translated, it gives CASSPPGTGANQPQHF.

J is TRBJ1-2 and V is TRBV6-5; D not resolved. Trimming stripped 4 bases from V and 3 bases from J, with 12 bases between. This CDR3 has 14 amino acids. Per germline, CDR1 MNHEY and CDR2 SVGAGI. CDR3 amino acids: CASSSGGKDYGYTF. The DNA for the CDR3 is TGTGCCAGCAGTTCCGGCGGAAAGGACTATGGCTACACCTTC.

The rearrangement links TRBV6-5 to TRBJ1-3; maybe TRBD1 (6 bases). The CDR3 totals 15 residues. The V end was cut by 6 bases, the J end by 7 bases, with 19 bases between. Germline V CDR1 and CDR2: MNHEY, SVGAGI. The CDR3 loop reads CASSPSGGLGNTIYF. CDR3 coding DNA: TGTGCCAGCAGCCCTAGTGGGGGCTTGGGTAACACCATATATTTT.

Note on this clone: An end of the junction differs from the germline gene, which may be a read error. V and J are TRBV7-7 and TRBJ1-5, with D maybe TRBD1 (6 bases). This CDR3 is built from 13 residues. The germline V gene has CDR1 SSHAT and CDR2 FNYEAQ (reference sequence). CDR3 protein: CASSLGRGQPQHF. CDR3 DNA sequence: TGTGCTAGCAGCTTAGGCAGGGGTCAGCCCCAGCATTTT.

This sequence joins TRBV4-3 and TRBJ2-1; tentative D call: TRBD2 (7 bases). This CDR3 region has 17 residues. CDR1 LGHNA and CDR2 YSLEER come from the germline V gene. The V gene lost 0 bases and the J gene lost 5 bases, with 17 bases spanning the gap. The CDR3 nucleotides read TGCGCCAGCAGCCAAGAAAGGGGGGGGGCTAGAAACAATGAGCAGTTCTTC. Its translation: CASSQERGGARNNEQFF.

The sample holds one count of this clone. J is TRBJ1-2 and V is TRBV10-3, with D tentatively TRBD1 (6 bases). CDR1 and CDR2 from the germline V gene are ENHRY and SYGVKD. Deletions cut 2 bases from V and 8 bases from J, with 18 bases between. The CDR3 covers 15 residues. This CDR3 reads CAISEIVQGSGGYTF. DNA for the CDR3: TGTGCCATCAGTGAGATAGTGCAGGGGTCAGGGGGCTACACCTTC.

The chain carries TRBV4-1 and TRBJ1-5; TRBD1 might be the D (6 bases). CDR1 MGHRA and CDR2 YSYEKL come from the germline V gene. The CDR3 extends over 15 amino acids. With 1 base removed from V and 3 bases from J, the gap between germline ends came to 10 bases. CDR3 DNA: TGCGCCAGCAGCCAAGGACAGGTTTACAATCAGCCCCAGCATTTT. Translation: CASSQGQVYNQPQHF.

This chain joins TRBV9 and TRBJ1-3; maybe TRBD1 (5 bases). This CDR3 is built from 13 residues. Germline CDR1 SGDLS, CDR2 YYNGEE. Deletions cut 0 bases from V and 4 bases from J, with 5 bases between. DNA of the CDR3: TGTGCCAGCAGCGTAGGACAGGGAAACACCATATATTTT. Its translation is CASSVGQGNTIYF.

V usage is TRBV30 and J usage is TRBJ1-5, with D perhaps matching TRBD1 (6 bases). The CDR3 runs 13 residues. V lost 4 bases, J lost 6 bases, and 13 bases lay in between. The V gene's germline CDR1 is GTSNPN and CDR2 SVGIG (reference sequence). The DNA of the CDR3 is TGTGCCTGGAACCACAGGGATGGTCAGCCCCAGCATTTT. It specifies CAWNHRDGQPQHF.

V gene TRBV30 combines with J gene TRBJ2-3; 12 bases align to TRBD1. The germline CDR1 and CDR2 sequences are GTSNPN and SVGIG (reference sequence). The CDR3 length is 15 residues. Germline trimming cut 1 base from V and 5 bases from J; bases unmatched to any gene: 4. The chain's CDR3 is CAWSEGTGGLDTQYF. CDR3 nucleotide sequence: TGTGCCTGGAGTGAAGGGACAGGGGGCTTAGATACGCAGTATTTT. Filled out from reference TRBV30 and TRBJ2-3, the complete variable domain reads SQTIHQWPATLVQPVGSPLSLECTVEGTSNPNLYWYRQAAGRGLQLLFYSVGIGQISSEVPQNLSASRPQDRQFILSSKKLLLSDSGFYLCAWSEGTGGLDTQYFGPGTRLTVL.

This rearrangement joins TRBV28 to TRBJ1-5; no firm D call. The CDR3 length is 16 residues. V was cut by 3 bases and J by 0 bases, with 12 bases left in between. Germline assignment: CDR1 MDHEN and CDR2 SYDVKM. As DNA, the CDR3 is TGTGCCAGCAGTTTCTCGCTTACAGCTAGCAATCAGCCCCAGCATTTT. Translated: CASSFSLTASNQPQHF. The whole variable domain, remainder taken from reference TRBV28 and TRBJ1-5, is DVKVTQSSRYLVKRTGEKVFLECVQDMDHENMFWYRQDPGLGLRLIYFSYDVKMKEKGDIPEGYSVSREKKERFSLILESASTNQTSMYLCASSFSLTASNQPQHFGDGTRLSIL.

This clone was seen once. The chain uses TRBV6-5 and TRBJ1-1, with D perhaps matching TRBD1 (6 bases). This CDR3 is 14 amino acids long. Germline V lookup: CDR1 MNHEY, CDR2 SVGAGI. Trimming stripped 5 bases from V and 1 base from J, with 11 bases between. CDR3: CASSAPTGNTEAFF. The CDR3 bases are TGTGCCAGCAGTGCCCCGACAGGGAACACTGAAGCTTTCTTT.

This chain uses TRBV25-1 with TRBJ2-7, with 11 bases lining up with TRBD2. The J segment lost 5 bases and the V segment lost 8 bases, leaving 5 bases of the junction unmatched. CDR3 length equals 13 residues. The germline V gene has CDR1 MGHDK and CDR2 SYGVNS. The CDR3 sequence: CASLGLAAHEQYF. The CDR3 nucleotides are TGTGCCAGCCTGGGACTAGCGGCCCACGAGCAGTACTTC.

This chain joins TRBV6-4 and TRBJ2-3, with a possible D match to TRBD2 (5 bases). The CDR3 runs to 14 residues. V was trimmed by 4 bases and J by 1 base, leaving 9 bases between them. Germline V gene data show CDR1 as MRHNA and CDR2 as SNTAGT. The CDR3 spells CASSGGSGTDTQYF. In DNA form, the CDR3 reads TGTGCCAGCAGTGGGGGTAGCGGCACAGATACGCAGTATTTT.

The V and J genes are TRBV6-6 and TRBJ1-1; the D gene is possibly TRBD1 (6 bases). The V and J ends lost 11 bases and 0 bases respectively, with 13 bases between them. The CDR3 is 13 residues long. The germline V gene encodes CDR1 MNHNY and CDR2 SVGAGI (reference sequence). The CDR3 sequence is CAGLQGLNTEAFF. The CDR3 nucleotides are TGTGCCGGATTGCAGGGGTTGAACACTGAAGCTTTCTTT.

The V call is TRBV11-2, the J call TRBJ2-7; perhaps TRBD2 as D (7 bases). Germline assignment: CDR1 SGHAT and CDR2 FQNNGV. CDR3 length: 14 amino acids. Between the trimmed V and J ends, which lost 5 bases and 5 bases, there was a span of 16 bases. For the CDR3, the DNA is TGTGCCAGCAGCATATACCGGGGGGCCCACGAGCAGTACTTC. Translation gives CASSIYRGAHEQYF.

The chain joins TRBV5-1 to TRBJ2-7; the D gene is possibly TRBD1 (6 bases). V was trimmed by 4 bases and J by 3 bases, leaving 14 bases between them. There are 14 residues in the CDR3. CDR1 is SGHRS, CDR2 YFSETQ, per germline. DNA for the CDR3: TGCGCCAGCAGCAACCGGGACAAGAACTACGAGCAGTACTTC. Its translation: CASSNRDKNYEQYF.

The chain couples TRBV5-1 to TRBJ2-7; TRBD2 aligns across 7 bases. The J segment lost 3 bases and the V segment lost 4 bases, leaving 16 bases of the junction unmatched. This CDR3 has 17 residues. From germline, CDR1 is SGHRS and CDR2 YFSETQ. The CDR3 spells CASSIIVSGNGLYEQYF. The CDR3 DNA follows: TGCGCCAGCAGCATTATTGTGAGCGGGAATGGGCTCTACGAGCAGTACTTC.

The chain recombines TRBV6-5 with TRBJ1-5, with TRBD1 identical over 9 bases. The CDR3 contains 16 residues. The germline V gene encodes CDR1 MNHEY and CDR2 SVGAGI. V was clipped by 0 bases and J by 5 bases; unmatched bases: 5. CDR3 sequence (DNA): TGTGCCAGCAGTTACTCAGGAAACAGGGGGCATCAGCCCCAGCATTTT. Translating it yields CASSYSGNRGHQPQHF.

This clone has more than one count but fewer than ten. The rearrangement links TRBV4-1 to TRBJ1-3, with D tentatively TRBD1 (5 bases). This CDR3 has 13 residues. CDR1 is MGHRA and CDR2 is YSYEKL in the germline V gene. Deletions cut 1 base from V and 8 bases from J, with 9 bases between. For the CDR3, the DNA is TGCGCCAGCAGCCAAGGGGCCAGGGACACCATATATTTT. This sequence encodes CASSQGARDTIYF.

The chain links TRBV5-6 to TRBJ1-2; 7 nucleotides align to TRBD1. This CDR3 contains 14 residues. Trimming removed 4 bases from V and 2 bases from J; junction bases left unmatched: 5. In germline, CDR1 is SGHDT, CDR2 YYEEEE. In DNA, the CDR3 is TGTGCCAGCAGCCCCGGACAGGAAAACTATGGCTACACCTTC. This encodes CASSPGQENYGYTF.

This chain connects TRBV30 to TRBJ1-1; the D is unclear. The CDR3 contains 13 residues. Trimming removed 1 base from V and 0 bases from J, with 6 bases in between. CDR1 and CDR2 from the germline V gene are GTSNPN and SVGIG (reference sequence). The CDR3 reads CAWSDGLNTEAFF. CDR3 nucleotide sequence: TGTGCCTGGAGTGACGGTTTGAACACTGAAGCTTTCTTT.

The CDR3 DNA reads as TGTGCCAGCAGCCTAGGGTACAGGGGGAGAGAGACCCAGTACTTC. It encodes CASSLGYRGRETQYF. This chain connects TRBV7-9 to TRBJ2-5, with 8 positions matching TRBD1. The CDR3 loop spans 15 amino acids. V shed 5 bases, J shed 4 bases, and the junction held 9 bases outside the gene matches. Per germline, CDR1 SEHNR and CDR2 FQNEAQ (reference sequence).

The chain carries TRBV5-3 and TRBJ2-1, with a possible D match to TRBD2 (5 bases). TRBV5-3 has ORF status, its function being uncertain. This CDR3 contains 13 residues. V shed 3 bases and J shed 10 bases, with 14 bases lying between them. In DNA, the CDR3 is TGTGCCAGAAGCTCCAACCCCACGGGGGAGCAGTTCTTC. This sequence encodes CARSSNPTGEQFF.

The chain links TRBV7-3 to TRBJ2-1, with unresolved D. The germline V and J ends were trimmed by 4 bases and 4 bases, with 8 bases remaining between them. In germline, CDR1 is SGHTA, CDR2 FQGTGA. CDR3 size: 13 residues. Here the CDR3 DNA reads TGTGCCAGCAGCTCTTATTTGTACAATGAGCAGTTCTTC. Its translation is CASSSYLYNEQFF.